What follows are 16 T cell receptor beta chains derived from one specimen sequenced in a study of blood T cell repertoires in COVID-19 (TCRdb year 2020). Libraries were prepared through the immunoSEQ multiplex PCR assay. TCRdb mirrors the immuneACCESS table, restricted to in-frame sequences. Some clones are absent from its copies; in checked studies, under half trace to an unresolved V gene, and the reason for the others is unknown. For this sample the table gives about 59,000 clones, of which almost 80% were detected only once. Of the sample, around 13% is held by the ten largest clones. The sample taken for sequencing was peripheral blood. The receptors were gathered from a man older than 75 with acute or convalescent COVID-19.

V gene TRBV21-1 combines with J gene TRBJ2-7; the table's TRBD2 call for D was not verified on the DNA. TRBV21-1 is a known pseudogene. CDR3 length: 15 residues. The CDR3 sequence is CASSHEAGPSYEQYF. Here the CDR3 DNA reads TGTGCCAGCAGCCACGAAGCGGGACCTTCCTACGAGCAGTACTTC.

This clone is medium-sized in the sample. The V gene is TRBV2, the J gene TRBJ2-7; weak D call: TRBD1 (7 bases). This CDR3 has 14 amino acids. Germline CDR1 and CDR2: SNHLY and FYNNEI. The V end was cut by 3 bases, the J end by 2 bases, with 11 bases between. The CDR3 loop reads CASSEGRGAYEQYF. In nucleotides, the CDR3 is TGTGCCAGCAGTGAGGGCAGGGGGGCCTACGAGCAGTACTTC. The variable domain in full, with the rest retrieved from reference TRBV2 and TRBJ2-7, is EPEVTQTPSHQVTQMGQEVILRCVPISNHLYFYWYRQILGQKVEFLVSFYNNEISEKSEIFDDQFSVERPDGSNFTLKIRSTKLEDSAMYFCASSEGRGAYEQYFGPGTRLTVT.

This clone has only one observation. The CDR3 reads CASSIPRSPAGDTEAFF. The CDR3 DNA sequence: TGTGCCAGCAGCATACCCCGAAGTCCAGCCGGGGACACTGAAGCTTTCTTT. The V and J genes are TRBV5-5 and TRBJ1-1; no firm D call. V was trimmed by 4 bases and J by 3 bases, leaving 22 bases between them. Germline V lookup: CDR1 SGHKS, CDR2 YYEKEE (reference sequence). The CDR3 covers 17 residues.

The rearrangement joins TRBV3-1 (or the pseudogene TRBV3-2) to TRBJ2-4, with D maybe TRBD2 (6 bases). From germline, CDR1 is LGHDT and CDR2 YNNKEL (reference sequence). V was cut by 4 bases and J by 10 bases, with 17 bases left in between. The CDR3 is 14 amino acids. The CDR3 DNA sequence: TGTGCCAGCAGCCTCGCCGGAGGGGCCAAAATTCAGTACTTC. This sequence encodes CASSLAGGAKIQYF.

This clone was seen once. The CDR3 region has the DNA TGCGCCAGCGGTTCGGGACAGATGAACACTGAAGCTTTCTTT. Translating gives CASGSGQMNTEAFF. The gene calls are TRBV5-1 and TRBJ1-1, with 7 bases that match TRBD1. Germline lookup yields CDR1 SGHRS and CDR2 YFSETQ. V lost 7 bases, J lost 0 bases, and 6 bases stayed unmatched. CDR3 size: 14 residues.

V gene TRBV24-1 combines with J gene TRBJ2-2, with 7 nucleotides matching TRBD1. In germline, CDR1 is KGHDR, CDR2 SFDVKD. This CDR3 is built from 15 residues. V lost 5 bases and J lost 1; bases outside the gene matches: 3. The CDR3 sequence is CATSARTGNTGELFF. As DNA, the CDR3 is TGTGCCACCAGTGCCCGGACAGGGAACACCGGGGAGCTGTTTTTT.

The rearrangement links TRBV5-1 to TRBJ2-3, with 8 bases fitting TRBD2. Germline loops: CDR1 SGHRS, CDR2 YFSETQ. This CDR3 region has 15 residues. V trimming: 4 bases; J trimming: 5 bases; junction bases outside the gene matches: 9. CDR3 in amino acids: CASSPGLAARDTQYF. The CDR3 DNA is TGCGCCAGCAGCCCCGGACTAGCTGCCAGAGATACGCAGTATTTT.

The chain employs TRBV3-1 (or the pseudogene TRBV3-2) and TRBJ1-2, with unresolved D. V was cut by 4 bases and J by 1 base, with 13 bases left in between. The CDR3 is made up of 15 amino acids. Per the germline V gene, CDR1 is LGHDT and CDR2 is YNNKEL (reference sequence). The CDR3 loop reads CASSLSTVFNYGYTF. In DNA form, the CDR3 reads TGTGCCAGCAGCCTCTCCACAGTATTTAACTATGGCTACACCTTC.

This sequence joins TRBV24-1 and TRBJ2-1; 9 nucleotides line up with TRBD2. CDR3 size: 16 residues. V dropped 1 base and J dropped 5; count of bases not matched to a gene: 5. Germline CDR1 is KGHDR and CDR2 is SFDVKD. The chain's CDR3 is CATSDFSGSAHNEQFF. In DNA, the CDR3 is TGTGCCACCAGTGATTTTAGCGGGAGCGCCCACAATGAGCAGTTCTTC.

The chain links TRBV5-1 to TRBJ2-1, with 9 bases that match TRBD2. The V gene end was trimmed by 0 bases and the J gene end by 5 bases; junction bases not matched to a gene: 9. Per germline, CDR1 SGHRS and CDR2 YFSETQ. The CDR3 sequence is 17 residues long. The CDR3 loop is CASSLGRGGLRDNEQFF. CDR3 DNA sequence: TGCGCCAGCAGCTTGGGGCGGGGGGGCCTAAGAGACAATGAGCAGTTCTTC.

This rearrangement joins TRBV25-1 to TRBJ2-7, with 10 bases that match TRBD1. V was clipped by 5 bases and J by 7 bases; unmatched bases: 5. Germline-derived CDR1 and CDR2 are MGHDK and SYGVNS. CDR3 length equals 13 residues. CDR3 residues: CASSLWDRGEQYF. CDR3 coding DNA: TGTGCCAGCAGTTTATGGGACAGGGGAGAGCAGTACTTC.

The chain combines TRBV2 with TRBJ1-5; D unresolved. Germline V CDR1 and CDR2: SNHLY, FYNNEI. V was trimmed by 8 bases and J by 0 bases, leaving 8 bases between them. The CDR3 has 13 residues. This chain's CDR3 is CASHSYSNQPQHF. DNA for the CDR3: TGTGCCAGCCACAGTTATAGCAATCAGCCCCAGCATTTT.

The chain combines TRBV5-1 with TRBJ2-7, with 10 bases identical to TRBD2. V lost 1 base and J lost 6; bases outside the gene matches: 10. The CDR3 contains 16 residues. Germline values: CDR1 SGHRS, CDR2 YFSETQ. The CDR3 loop reads CASSLSVLAGAVEQYF. Written as DNA, the CDR3 is TGCGCCAGCAGCTTGTCGGTCCTAGCGGGAGCTGTCGAGCAGTACTTC.

The chain combines TRBV7-2 with TRBJ2-3; D ambiguous. The CDR3 length is 15 residues. Germline V CDR1 and CDR2: SGHTA, FQGNSA. Trimming stripped 1 base from V and 4 bases from J, with 12 bases between. This CDR3 is CASSLGSSSPDTQYF. DNA for the CDR3: TGTGCCAGCAGCTTAGGTAGTTCAAGCCCAGATACGCAGTATTTT.

The chain combines TRBV11-3 with TRBJ2-1; D is perhaps TRBD1 (5 bases). The CDR3 sequence is 12 residues long. The V gene lost 5 bases and the J gene lost 8 bases, with 10 bases spanning the gap. The V gene's germline CDR1 is SGHNT and CDR2 YENEEA. The CDR3: CASSHQGHEQFF. The CDR3 nucleotides read TGTGCCAGCAGCCACCAGGGCCATGAGCAGTTCTTC.

This clone was seen a handful of times. The J gene is TRBJ2-2, the V gene TRBV5-6; TRBD1 matches at 7 bases. V shed 3 bases and J 1 base; nucleotides not matched to a gene: 6. The length of the CDR3 is 16 residues. Germline lookup yields CDR1 SGHDT and CDR2 YYEEEE. The CDR3 reads CASSSTGALNTGELFF. CDR3 DNA sequence: TGTGCCAGCAGCTCCACAGGGGCCCTGAACACCGGGGAGCTGTTTTTT.